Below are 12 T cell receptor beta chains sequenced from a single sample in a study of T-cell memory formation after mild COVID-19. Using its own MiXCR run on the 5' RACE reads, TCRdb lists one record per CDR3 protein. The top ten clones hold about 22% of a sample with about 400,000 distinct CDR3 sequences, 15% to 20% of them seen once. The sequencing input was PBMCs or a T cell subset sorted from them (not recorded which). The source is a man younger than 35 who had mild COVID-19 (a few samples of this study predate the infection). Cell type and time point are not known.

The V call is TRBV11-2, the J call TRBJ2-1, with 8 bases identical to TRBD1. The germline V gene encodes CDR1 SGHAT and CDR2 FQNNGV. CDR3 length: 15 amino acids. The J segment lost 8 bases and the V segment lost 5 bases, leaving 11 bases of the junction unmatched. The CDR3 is CASSHRTGQQHEQFF. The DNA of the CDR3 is TGTGCCAGCAGCCATCGGACAGGGCAGCAGCATGAGCAGTTCTTC. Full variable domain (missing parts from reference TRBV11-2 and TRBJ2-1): EAGVAQSPRYKIIEKRQSVAFWCNPISGHATLYWYQQILGQGPKLLIQFQNNGVVDDSQLPKDRFSAERLKGVDSTLKIQPAKLEDSAVYLCASSHRTGQQHEQFFGPGTRLTVL.

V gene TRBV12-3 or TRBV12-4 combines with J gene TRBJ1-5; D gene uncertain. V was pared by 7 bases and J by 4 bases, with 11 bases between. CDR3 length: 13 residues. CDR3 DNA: TGTGCCAGCATGGCCGAAGGGAATCAGCCCCAGCATTTT. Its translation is CASMAEGNQPQHF.

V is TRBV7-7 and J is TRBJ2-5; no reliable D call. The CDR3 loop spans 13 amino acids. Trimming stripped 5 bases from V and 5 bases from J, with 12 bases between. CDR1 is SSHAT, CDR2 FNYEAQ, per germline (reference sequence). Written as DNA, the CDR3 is TGTGCCAGCAGCCCATGGGAAGTCGAGACCCAGTACTTC. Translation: CASSPWEVETQYF. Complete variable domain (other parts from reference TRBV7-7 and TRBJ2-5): GAGVSQSPRYKVTKRGQDVTLRCDPISSHATLYWYQQALGQGPEFLTYFNYEAQPDKSGLPSDRFSAERPEGSISTLTIQRTEQRDSAMYRCASSPWEVETQYFGPGTRLLVL.

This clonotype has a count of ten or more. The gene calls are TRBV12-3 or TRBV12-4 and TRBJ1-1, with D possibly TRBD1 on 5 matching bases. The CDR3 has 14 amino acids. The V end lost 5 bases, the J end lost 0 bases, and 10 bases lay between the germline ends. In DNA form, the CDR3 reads TGTGCCAGCAGTCCCCAGGGCATGAACACTGAAGCTTTCTTT. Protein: CASSPQGMNTEAFF.

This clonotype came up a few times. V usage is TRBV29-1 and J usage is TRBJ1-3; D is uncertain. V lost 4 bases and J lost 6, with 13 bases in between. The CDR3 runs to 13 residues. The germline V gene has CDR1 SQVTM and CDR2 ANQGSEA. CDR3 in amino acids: CSVGLGNQNTIYF. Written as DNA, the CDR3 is TGCAGCGTTGGACTGGGGAACCAAAACACCATATATTTT.

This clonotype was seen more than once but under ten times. The CDR3 loop reads CASSLVTAYANEQFF. For the CDR3, the DNA is TGCGCCAGCAGCTTGGTGACGGCCTACGCCAATGAGCAGTTCTTC. This chain links TRBV5-1 with TRBJ2-1, with D unresolved. CDR1 and CDR2 (germline): SGHRS, YFSETQ. The CDR3 spans 15 residues. V was cut by 0 bases and J by 6 bases, with 13 bases left in between.

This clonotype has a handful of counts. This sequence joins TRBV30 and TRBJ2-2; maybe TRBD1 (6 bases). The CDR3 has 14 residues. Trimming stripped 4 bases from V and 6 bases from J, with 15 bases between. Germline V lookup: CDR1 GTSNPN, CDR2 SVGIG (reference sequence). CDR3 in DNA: TGTGCCTGGACCGGGACACTTATTTCCGGGGAGCTGTTTTTT. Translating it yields CAWTGTLISGELFF.

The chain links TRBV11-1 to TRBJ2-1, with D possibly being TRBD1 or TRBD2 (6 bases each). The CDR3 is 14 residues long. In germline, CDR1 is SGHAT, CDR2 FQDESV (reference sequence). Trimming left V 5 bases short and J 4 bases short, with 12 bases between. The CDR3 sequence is CASSGRTVYNEQFF. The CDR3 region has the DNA TGTGCCAGCAGCGGGAGGACAGTTTACAATGAGCAGTTCTTC.

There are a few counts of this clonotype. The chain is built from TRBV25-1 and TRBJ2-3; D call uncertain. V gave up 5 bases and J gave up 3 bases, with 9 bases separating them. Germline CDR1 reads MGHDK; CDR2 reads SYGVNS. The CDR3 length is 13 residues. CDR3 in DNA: TGTGCCAGCAGTACCTACACAACAGATACGCAGTATTTT. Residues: CASSTYTTDTQYF.

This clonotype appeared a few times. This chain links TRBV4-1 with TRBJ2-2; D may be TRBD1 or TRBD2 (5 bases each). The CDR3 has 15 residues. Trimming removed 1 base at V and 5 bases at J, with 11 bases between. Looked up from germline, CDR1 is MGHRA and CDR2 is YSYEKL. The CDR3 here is CASSQVPGLTGELFF. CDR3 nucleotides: TGCGCCAGCAGCCAAGTGCCGGGGCTGACCGGGGAGCTGTTTTTT.

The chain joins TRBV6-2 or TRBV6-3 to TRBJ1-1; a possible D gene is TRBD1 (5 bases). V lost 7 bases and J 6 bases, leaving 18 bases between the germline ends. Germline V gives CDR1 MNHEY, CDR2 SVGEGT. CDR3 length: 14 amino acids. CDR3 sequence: CASNRAEGSPEAFF. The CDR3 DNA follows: TGTGCCAGCAACCGGGCCGAGGGGAGCCCTGAAGCTTTCTTT.

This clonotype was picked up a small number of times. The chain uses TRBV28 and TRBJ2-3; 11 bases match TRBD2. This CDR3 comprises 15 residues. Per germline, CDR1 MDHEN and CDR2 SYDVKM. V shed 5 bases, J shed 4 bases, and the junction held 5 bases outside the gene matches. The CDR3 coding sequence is TGTGCCAGCAGTGTTACTAGCGGGGGTGCAGATACGCAGTATTTT. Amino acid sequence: CASSVTSGGADTQYF.